This TCR beta chain was identified in a study of T-cell memory formation after mild COVID-19. The study, taken as a whole, reports: Whether second-wave clones peaking at day 37 were SARS-CoV-2 specific went unconfirmed.

MiXCR, run by TCRdb on the 5' RACE reads, gives a single entry per CDR3 protein. The data hold 450,000 or so distinct CDR3 sequences, with 20% to 25% observed a single time. Comments on this clonotype: Its antigen is currently unknown.

Sequenced: PBMCs or a T cell subset sorted from them (not recorded which). This TCR was sampled from an adult woman who had mild COVID-19 (a few samples of this study predate the infection). Cell type and time point are not known.

CDR3 sequence (DNA): TGTGCCAGCAGTTACTCGAGGACAGGGGCGTACACAGATACGCAGTATTTT. Its protein product is CASSYSRTGAYTDTQYF. The J gene is TRBJ2-3, the V gene TRBV6-2 or TRBV6-3; 9 bases map to TRBD1. Germline V CDR1 and CDR2: MNHEY, SVGEGT. The CDR3 extends over 17 amino acids. J was trimmed by 2 bases and V by 0 bases; bases with no gene match: 6.